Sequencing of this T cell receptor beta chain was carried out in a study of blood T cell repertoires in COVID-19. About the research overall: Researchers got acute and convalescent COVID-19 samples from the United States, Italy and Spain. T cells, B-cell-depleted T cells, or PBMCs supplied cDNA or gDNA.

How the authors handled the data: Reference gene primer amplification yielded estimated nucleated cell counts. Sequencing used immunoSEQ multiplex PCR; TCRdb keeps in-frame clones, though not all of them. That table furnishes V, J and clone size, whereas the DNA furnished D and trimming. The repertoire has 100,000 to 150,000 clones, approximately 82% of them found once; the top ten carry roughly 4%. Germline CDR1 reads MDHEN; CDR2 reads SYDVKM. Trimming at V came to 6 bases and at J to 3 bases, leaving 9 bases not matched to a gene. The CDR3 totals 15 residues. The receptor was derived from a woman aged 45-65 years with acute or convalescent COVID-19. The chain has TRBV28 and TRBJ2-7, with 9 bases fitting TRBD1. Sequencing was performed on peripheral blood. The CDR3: CASSQQGANSYEQYF. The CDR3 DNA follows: TGTGCCAGCAGCCAACAGGGGGCAAATAGCTACGAGCAGTACTTC.